The clone carrying this T cell receptor beta chain has just a few counts. Its antigen is currently unknown. This specimen comes from a study of blood T cells in healthy people across ages. Points from the study as a whole: Observed TCR beta diversity per million T cells went down as age went up. This fall followed a roughly linear course with age. The authors considered diversity estimates from one million T cells to be underestimates.

PCR was performed a second time for about 7 to 11 cycles using a sample-barcoded 5' primer and a J-beta primer mix. Via MiXCR, TCRdb re-called the 5' RACE reads, giving one row per CDR3 protein. The sample carries about 720,000 distinct CDR3 sequences, over 20% recorded once. What was sequenced was blood. The TCR was taken from a man aged 65 to 85 in good health.

CDR3 amino acids: CTTYSGGETQYF. The CDR3, as DNA: TGCACGACTTATAGCGGGGGCGAGACCCAGTACTTC. J is TRBJ2-5 and V is TRBV29-1, with 9 bases matching TRBD2. The CDR3 runs to 12 residues. Looked up from germline, CDR1 is SQVTM and CDR2 is ANQGSEA.